This is a list of T cell receptor beta chains from one sample in a study of CD8+ T cells in alopecia areata. Generated by immunoSEQ multiplex PCR, the TCRdb table keeps only in-frame clones and is missing some. In the table there are 13,000 to 15,000 clones, roughly 54% of which are singletons. Sequencing used CD4+ Tregs sorted from blood. These receptors all stem from a human donor with alopecia areata. The CDR3 runs from the conserved cysteine through the conserved F or W. A D gene is named only where the DNA matches it firmly. Clone sizes are given selectively: once, few, many, or a class where the clone is expanded.

few	-	TRBV27	TRBJ2-1	CASSPITGRYNEQFF	TGTGCCAGCAGTCCTATCACAGGACGCTACAATGAGCAGTTCTTC
-	-	TRBV7-9	TRBJ2-7	CASSWGDGYSYEQYF	TGTGCCAGCAGCTGGGGGGACGGTTACTCCTACGAGCAGTACTTC
-	TRBD2	TRBV25-1	TRBJ2-2	CASSESRLAGHTGELFF	TGTGCCAGCAGTGAATCCAGACTAGCGGGCCACACCGGGGAGCTGTTTTTT
-	-	TRBV6-6	TRBJ2-7	CASSHPYEQYF	TGTGCCAGCAGCCACCCCTACGAGCAGTACTTC
-	TRBD1	TRBV29-1	TRBJ2-1	CSVEFDRVMSEQFF	TGCAGCGTTGAATTTGACAGGGTGATGAGTGAGCAGTTCTTC
-	-	TRBV18	TRBJ1-1	CASSPRSLGMNTEAFF	TGTGCCAGCTCACCACGATCCTTGGGGATGAACACTGAAGCTTTCTTT
-	-	TRBV28	TRBJ1-1	CASSRGREAFF	TGTGCCAGCAGCCGAGGTCGTGAAGCTTTCTTT
-	-	TRBV25-1	TRBJ2-1	CASSERRDRPNEQFF	TGTGCCAGCAGTGAAAGGAGAGACAGGCCTAATGAGCAGTTCTTC
-	-	TRBV6-6	TRBJ2-7	CASSYSVSIPYEQYF	TGTGCCAGCAGTTACTCAGTGTCAATCCCCTACGAGCAGTACTTC
few	-	TRBV11-2	TRBJ2-4	CASSFLKNIQYF	TGTGCCAGCAGCTTTCTCAAAAACATTCAGTACTTC
once	-	TRBV28	TRBJ2-5	CASSSVAAWGETQYF	TGTGCCAGCAGTTCCGTGGCGGCCTGGGGGGAGACCCAGTACTTC
few	-	TRBV6-5	TRBJ1-2	CASSNPRDRSGYTF	TGTGCCAGCAGTAACCCCCGCGACAGGTCTGGCTACACCTTC
-	-	TRBV10-3	TRBJ2-7	CAIKAGSSYEQYF	TGTGCCATCAAGGCGGGCTCCTCCTACGAGCAGTACTTC
few	-	TRBV10-3	TRBJ2-1	CAISGGTNNEQFF	TGTGCCATCAGTGGGGGTACTAACAATGAGCAGTTCTTC
medium-sized	TRBD1	TRBV10-3	TRBJ2-4	CAISDRDRGEDIQYF	TGTGCCATCAGTGACCGGGACAGGGGGGAGGACATTCAGTACTTC
-	-	TRBV14	TRBJ2-5	CASSQLGPSETQYF	TGTGCCAGCAGCCAGCTGGGGCCCTCGGAGACCCAGTACTTC
-	TRBD2	TRBV9	TRBJ2-7	CASSEGGTSGSYEQYF	TGTGCCAGCAGCGAAGGGGGGACTAGCGGCTCCTACGAGCAGTACTTC
-	TRBD1	TRBV19	TRBJ1-5	CASTGDRDRGYQPQHF	TGTGCCAGTACCGGAGACCGGGACAGGGGGTATCAGCCCCAGCATTTT
few	TRBD1	TRBV27	TRBJ2-7	CASSGGTGGFYEQYF	TGTGCCAGCAGTGGCGGGACAGGGGGCTTCTACGAGCAGTACTTC
-	-	TRBV5-1	TRBJ2-3	CASSRQSTDTQYF	TGCGCCAGCAGCCGGCAGAGCACAGATACGCAGTATTTT
-	TRBD2	TRBV27	TRBJ2-7	CASKHSGSYEQYF	TGTGCCAGCAAACATAGCGGGAGTTACGAGCAGTACTTC
-	-	TRBV19	TRBJ2-7	CASSIFTGNYEQYF	TGTGCCAGTAGTATATTCACAGGAAACTACGAGCAGTACTTC
-	TRBD1	TRBV5-1	TRBJ2-3	CASSLRTGGSWSGTDTQYF	TGCGCCAGCAGCTTGCGGACAGGGGGATCCTGGAGCGGCACAGATACGCAGTATTTT
-	TRBD1	TRBV18	TRBJ2-6	CASSPLSGQGLTGANVLTF	TGTGCCAGCTCACCACTATCGGGACAGGGGTTGACTGGGGCCAACGTCCTGACTTTC
-	TRBD2	TRBV5-4	TRBJ2-1	CASSPKAGLAGGSYNEQFF	TGTGCCAGCAGCCCAAAGGCGGGACTAGCGGGAGGGAGCTACAATGAGCAGTTCTTC
-	-	TRBV7-9	TRBJ1-2	CASSNTLNYGYTF	TGTGCCAGCAGTAATACACTGAACTATGGCTACACCTTC
-	-	TRBV1	TRBJ2-1	CTSSQAPLMTSGVYNEQFF	TGCACCAGCAGCCAAGCTCCCCTCATGACTAGCGGGGTTTACAATGAGCAGTTCTTC
-	TRBD1	TRBV29-1	TRBJ1-1	CSARTGGDTEAFF	TGCAGCGCCCGGACAGGGGGTGACACTGAAGCTTTCTTT
-	TRBD1	TRBV19	TRBJ1-1	CASSIRQGAAVNTEAFF	TGTGCCAGTAGTATCCGACAGGGGGCGGCAGTTAACACTGAAGCTTTCTTT
few	-	TRBV19	TRBJ1-2	CASSWGPGYTF	TGTGCCAGTAGCTGGGGACCTGGCTACACCTTC
-	-	TRBV6-1	TRBJ1-5	CASSTVGNQPQHF	TGTGCCAGCAGTACAGTAGGCAATCAGCCCCAGCATTTT
few	-	TRBV28	TRBJ2-7	CASSRGSTYEQYF	TGTGCCAGCAGCCGGGGGTCGACCTACGAGCAGTACTTC